This T cell receptor beta chain appears in the sequencing data of a study of beta chain features in type 1 diabetes. Findings and caveats of the study: TCRB CDR3 length was moderately but significantly reduced in all four CD4+ subsets of Type 1 diabetes patients. Cells with high TCR expression could be over-represented when cDNA is sequenced.

This clone turned up a few times. Its antigen is undetermined. The V and J ends lost 2 bases and 3 bases respectively, with 13 bases between them. The CDR3 contains 15 residues. The germline CDR1 and CDR2 sequences are SGHDN and FVKESK. The authors took one heparinised blood draw, averaging about 116 mL, from each donor. Of the isolated RNA, all was reverse transcribed, and so the sequenced material was expressed TCRB transcripts. Using immunoSEQ multiplex PCR, the repertoire was profiled, and TCRdb retains in-frame clones only, with some absent. Here the sample spans a few hundred thousand clones, 9.5% to 10% being singletons.

The specimen was central memory CD4+ T cells from blood. The genes are TRBV14 and TRBJ2-5; no firm D call. The receptor was derived from a man between 25 and 39 years old with type 1 diabetes. The CDR3 sequence is CASSQFPEEKETQYF. In DNA, the CDR3 is TGTGCCAGCAGCCAATTTCCCGAGGAGAAAGAGACCCAGTACTTC.